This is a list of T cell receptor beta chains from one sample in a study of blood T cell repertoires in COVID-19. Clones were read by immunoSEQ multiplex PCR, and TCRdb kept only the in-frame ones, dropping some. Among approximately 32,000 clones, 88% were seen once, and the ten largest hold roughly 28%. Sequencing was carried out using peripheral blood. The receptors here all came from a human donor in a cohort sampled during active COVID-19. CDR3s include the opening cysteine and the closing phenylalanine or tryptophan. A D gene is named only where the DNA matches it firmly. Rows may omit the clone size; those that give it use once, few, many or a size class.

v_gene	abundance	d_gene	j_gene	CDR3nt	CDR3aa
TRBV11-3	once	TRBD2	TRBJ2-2	TGTGCCAGCAGCTCCTCTAGCGGGGGGCGGACCGGGGAGCTGTTTTTT	CASSSSSGGRTGELFF
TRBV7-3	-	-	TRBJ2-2	TGTGCCAGCAGCCTCACGACTAGTGCCGGGGAGCTGTTTTTT	CASSLTTSAGELFF
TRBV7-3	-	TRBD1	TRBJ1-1	TGTGCCAGCAGCCTGACAGGGGACACTGAAGCTTTCTTT	CASSLTGDTEAFF
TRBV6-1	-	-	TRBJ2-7	TGTGCCAGCAGTGAAGGGGCAACAGTACCCTACGAGCAGTACTTC	CASSEGATVPYEQYF
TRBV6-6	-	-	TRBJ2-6	TGTGCCAGCAGCTGGACGGGGGGCGGGGGCCACTCTGGGGCCAACGTCCTGACTTTC	CASSWTGGGGHSGANVLTF
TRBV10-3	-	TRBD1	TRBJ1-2	TGTGCCATCAGTAGGGGCTGGGACAGAGGAACTTTACCTGGCTACACCTTC	CAISRGWDRGTLPGYTF
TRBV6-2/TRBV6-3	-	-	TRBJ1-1	TGTGCCAGCAGTCAGATGAGGGGGGGGCAGAACACTGAAGCTTTCTTT	CASSQMRGGQNTEAFF
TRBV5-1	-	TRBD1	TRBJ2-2	TGCGCCAGCAGCCCCTGGGGACAGTCGAACACCGGGGAGCTGTTTTTT	CASSPWGQSNTGELFF
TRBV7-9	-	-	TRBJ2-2	TGTGCCAGCAGCTCTACGGCCGTAGGGGCCGGGGAGCTGTTTTTT	CASSSTAVGAGELFF
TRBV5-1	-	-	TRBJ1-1	TGCGCCAGCAGCTTACCCAACAGGGATACTGAAGCTTTCTTT	CASSLPNRDTEAFF
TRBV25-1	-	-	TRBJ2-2	TGTGCCAGCACCCAATCGGGGATCACCGGGGAGCTGTTTTTT	CASTQSGITGELFF
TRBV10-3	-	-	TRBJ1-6	TGTGCCATCAGCCGTCGCCCAGGGGAGACTCCACCCCTCCACTTT	CAISRRPGETPPLHF
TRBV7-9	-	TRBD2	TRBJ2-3	TGTGCCAGCAGCCCTACTAGCGGGGGCACAGATACGCAGTATTTT	CASSPTSGGTDTQYF
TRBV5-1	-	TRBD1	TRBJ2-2	TGCGCCAGCAGCTTGGCAGGGGGCGCGGGCACCGGGGAGCTGTTTTTT	CASSLAGGAGTGELFF
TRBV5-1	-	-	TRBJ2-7	TGCGCCAGCGGAGAGGGGGGGACCTCCTACGAGCAGTACTTC	CASGEGGTSYEQYF
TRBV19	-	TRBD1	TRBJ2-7	TGTGCCAGTAGTATAATGGCAGGGGGCTCCCACGAGCAGTACTTC	CASSIMAGGSHEQYF
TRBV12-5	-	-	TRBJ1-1	TGTGCTAGTGGTTTGGGAGACAGCGTAAGAGCTTTCTTT	CASGLGDSVRAFF
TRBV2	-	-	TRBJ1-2	TGTGCCAGCAGTGAGGGGAGGGGAGCTAACTATGGCTACACCTTC	CASSEGRGANYGYTF
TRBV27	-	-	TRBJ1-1	TGTGCCAGCAGTTTATCTCGGGTTAACACTGAAGCTTTCTTT	CASSLSRVNTEAFF
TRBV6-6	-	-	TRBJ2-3	TGTGCCACCTCTTCCCAGGGTACGCAGTATTTT	CATSSQGTQYF
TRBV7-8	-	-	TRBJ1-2	TGTGCCAGCAGCCCAGACAGGCCGAGGGCTGGCTACACCTTC	CASSPDRPRAGYTF
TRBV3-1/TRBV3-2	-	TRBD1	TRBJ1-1	TGTGCCAGCAGCCTATACGGACAGGGTAAGAACACTGAAGCTTTCTTT	CASSLYGQGKNTEAFF
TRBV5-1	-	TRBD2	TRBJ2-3	TGCGCCAGCAGCTTGGGGAGGTTTGGACTAGCGGGGGGAACTAGCACAGATACGCAGTATTTT	CASSLGRFGLAGGTSTDTQYF
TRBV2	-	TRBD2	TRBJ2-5	TGTGCCAGCAGGCCGTCGCTAGCGGGGGGGCCGGAGACCCAGTACTTC	CASRPSLAGGPETQYF
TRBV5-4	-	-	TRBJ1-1	TGTGCCAGCAGCCACCCAGACAGGAACACTGAAGCTTTCTTT	CASSHPDRNTEAFF
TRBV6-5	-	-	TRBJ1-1	TGTGCCAGCAGCTACTCGAGGAGGGGAGGGACTGAAGCTTTCTTT	CASSYSRRGGTEAFF
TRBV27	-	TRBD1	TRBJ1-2	TGTGCCAGCAGTTTATCACTCTTGACAGGGGCCTATGGCTACACCTTC	CASSLSLLTGAYGYTF
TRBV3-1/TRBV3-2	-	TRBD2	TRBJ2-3	TGTGCCAGCAGCCCGGGGGGGCGTGCAGATACGCAGTATTTT	CASSPGGRADTQYF
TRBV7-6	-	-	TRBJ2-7	TGTGCCAGCAGCTTACCCAGTTCAGGGGGCGGGAGCTCCTACGAGCAGTACTTC	CASSLPSSGGGSSYEQYF
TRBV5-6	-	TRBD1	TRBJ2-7	TGTGCCAGCAACCTCCTTCAGACAGGGGCGCTGACCTACGAGCAGTACTTC	CASNLLQTGALTYEQYF
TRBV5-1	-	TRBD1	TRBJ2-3	TGCGCCAGCAGCTTGATCGGGACAGGGGGGACAGATACGCAGTATTTT	CASSLIGTGGTDTQYF
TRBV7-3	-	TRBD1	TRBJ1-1	TGTGCCAGCAGCTCTACAGGGGGCTGGAACACTGAAGCTTTCTTT	CASSSTGGWNTEAFF
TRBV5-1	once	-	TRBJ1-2	TGCGCCAGCAGCTTGGGGGGAGGGGACCACTATGGCTACACCTTC	CASSLGGGDHYGYTF
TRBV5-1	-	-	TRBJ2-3	TGCGCCAGCAGCCTGGATGCCCAGGGCGCCACAGATACGCAGTATTTT	CASSLDAQGATDTQYF
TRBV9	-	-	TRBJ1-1	TGTGCCAGCAGCGTAGATGGGCAGTATTTAACTGAAGCTTTCTTT	CASSVDGQYLTEAFF
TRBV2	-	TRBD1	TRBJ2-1	TGTGCCAGCAGGACAGGGGTCGGCAATGAGCAGTTCTTC	CASRTGVGNEQFF
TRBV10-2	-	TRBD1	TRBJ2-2	TGCGCCAGCCGGGGACAGGGTTACACCGGGGAGCTGTTTTTT	CASRGQGYTGELFF
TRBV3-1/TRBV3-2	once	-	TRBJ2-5	TGTGCCAGCTCCCGTGGCAGGGGGGATGAGACCCAGTACTTC	CASSRGRGDETQYF
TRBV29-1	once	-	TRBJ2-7	TGCAGCGTCCAAGGGTCCGGAGGTGGCGAGCAGTACTTC	CSVQGSGGGEQYF
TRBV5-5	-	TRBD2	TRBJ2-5	TGTGCCAGCAGCTTGAGCGGGGGGGTAGAGACCCAGTACTTC	CASSLSGGVETQYF
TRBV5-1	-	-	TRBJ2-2	TGCGCCAGCAGAGAGACATTCACCGGGGAGCTGTTTTTT	CASRETFTGELFF
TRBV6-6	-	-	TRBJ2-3	TGTGCCAGCAGTTCTAGCGTTGCAGATACGCAGTATTTT	CASSSSVADTQYF
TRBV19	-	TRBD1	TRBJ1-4	TGTGCCAGTAGTCCTCCGGGACAGGGTTTTTCCAATGAAAAACTGTTTTTT	CASSPPGQGFSNEKLFF
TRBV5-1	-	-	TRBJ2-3	TGCGCCAGCAGCTTGGTGCGGGGGCCCAGCACAGATACGCAGTATTTT	CASSLVRGPSTDTQYF
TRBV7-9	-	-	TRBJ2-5	TGTGCCAGCAGCTTAACCCTAGGCCAAGAGACCCAGTACTTC	CASSLTLGQETQYF
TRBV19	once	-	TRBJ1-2	TGTGCCAGTAGTATTAGTTTCGTCAGGCTCTATGGCTACACCTTC	CASSISFVRLYGYTF
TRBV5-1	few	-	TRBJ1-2	TGCGCCAGCAGTAAGGACACCTTTACTAACTATGGCTACACCTTC	CASSKDTFTNYGYTF
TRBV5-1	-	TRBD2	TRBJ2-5	TGCGCCAGCAGCAGACTAGCGGGACAAGAGACCCAGTACTTC	CASSRLAGQETQYF
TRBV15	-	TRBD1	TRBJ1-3	TGTGCCACCAGCAGAGAACTAAGGACAGGCTCTGGAAACACCATATATTTT	CATSRELRTGSGNTIYF
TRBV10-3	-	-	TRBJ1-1	TGTGCCATCAGTGCGTCGGACAGGAACACTGAAGCTTTCTTT	CAISASDRNTEAFF
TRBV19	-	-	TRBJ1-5	TGTGCCAGTAGTGCAACAGGGTTCTGGAATCAGCCCCAGCATTTT	CASSATGFWNQPQHF
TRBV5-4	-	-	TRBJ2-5	TGTGCCAGCAGCTCGGGGGGCGGGGGCGGAGAGACCCAGTACTTC	CASSSGGGGGETQYF
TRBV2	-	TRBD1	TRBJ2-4	TGTGCCAGCAGTAGGTCGGGACAGGGTTTTAACATTCAGTACTTC	CASSRSGQGFNIQYF